A selection of T cell receptor beta chains follows, all from one sample in a study of blood T cell repertoires in COVID-19. Here immunoSEQ multiplex PCR was the method, and the copy in TCRdb shows in-frame clones only, minus some. The repertoire holds 80,000 to 95,000 clones, with roughly 80% as singletons. Sequenced: peripheral blood. All receptors come from an elderly man with COVID-19, enrolled during active disease. The CDR3 runs from the conserved cysteine through the conserved F or W. Fields, in order: V gene, D gene, CDR3 length, clone size, J gene, CDR3 protein, CDR3 DNA. A D gene is named only where the DNA matches it firmly. Clone size appears in some rows only: once, few, many, or a class for an expanded clone.

TRBV9	.	15	many	TRBJ2-2	CASSPRLGATGELFF	TGTGCCAGCAGCCCTCGTTTAGGGGCAACCGGGGAGCTGTTTTTT
TRBV7-2	TRBD1	16	.	TRBJ1-2	CASSLDGGTGGGGYTF	TGTGCCAGCAGCTTAGATGGGGGGACAGGAGGAGGTGGCTACACCTTC
TRBV24-1	.	13	.	TRBJ2-7	CATSDPYSYEQYF	TGTGCCACCAGTGATCCCTACTCGTACGAGCAGTACTTC
TRBV3-1/TRBV3-2	.	14	.	TRBJ1-2	CASSQEARAYGYTF	TGTGCCAGCAGCCAAGAGGCCAGGGCATATGGCTACACCTTC
TRBV7-3	TRBD2	14	.	TRBJ2-3	CASSERGGTDTQYF	TGTGCCAGCAGCGAGCGGGGGGGCACAGATACGCAGTATTTT
TRBV10-1	TRBD1	17	.	TRBJ1-1	CASSARTGDIGSSEAFF	TGCGCCAGCAGTGCCCGTACAGGGGACATCGGGTCTTCTGAAGCTTTCTTT
TRBV12-3/TRBV12-4	.	12	.	TRBJ2-5	CASNRGKETQYF	TGTGCCAGCAATCGGGGAAAAGAGACCCAGTACTTC
TRBV7-8	.	15	.	TRBJ2-7	CASSFSGLSSYEQYF	TGTGCCAGCAGCTTCTCCGGTCTTAGCTCCTACGAGCAGTACTTC
TRBV11-2	.	14	.	TRBJ1-2	CASSLNYGDYGYTF	TGTGCCAGCAGCTTAAACTATGGCGACTATGGCTACACCTTC
TRBV3-1/TRBV3-2	TRBD1	13	.	TRBJ1-2	CASSRGQDYGYTF	TGTGCCAGCAGTCGCGGACAGGACTATGGCTACACCTTC
TRBV5-1	TRBD1	18	.	TRBJ1-4	CASSLTGTGMATNEKLFF	TGCGCCAGCAGCTTGACCGGGACAGGGATGGCAACTAATGAAAAACTGTTTTTT
TRBV18	.	12	few	TRBJ1-3	CASLYTGNTIYF	TGTGCCAGCCTTTACACTGGAAACACCATATATTTT
TRBV9	.	16	few	TRBJ1-5	CASSLTDSHSNQPQHF	TGTGCCAGCAGTCTTACAGATTCACATAGCAATCAGCCCCAGCATTTT
TRBV29-1	.	13	.	TRBJ1-2	CSDMRAGNYGYTF	TGCAGCGATATGAGGGCGGGTAACTATGGCTACACCTTC
TRBV28	.	15	.	TRBJ1-6	CASSDTTGKGSPLHF	TGTGCCAGCAGTGACACTACAGGGAAAGGGTCACCCCTCCACTTT
TRBV30	.	12	.	TRBJ1-1	CAWRDKPAEAFF	TGTGCCTGGAGGGACAAACCAGCCGAAGCTTTCTTT
TRBV5-6	TRBD1	14	.	TRBJ2-7	CASSFRGRGYEQYF	TGTGCCAGCAGCTTCAGGGGGCGCGGGTACGAGCAGTACTTC
TRBV6-4	TRBD2	15	.	TRBJ2-2	CASSRLAGNTGELFF	TGTGCCAGCAGTAGACTAGCGGGCAACACCGGGGAGCTGTTTTTT
TRBV5-1	.	14	.	TRBJ1-4	CASSLTGINEKLFF	TGCGCCAGCAGCTTAACCGGGATTAACGAAAAACTGTTTTTT
TRBV15	TRBD2	18	.	TRBJ2-2	CATSVMGRGLAGTGELFF	TGTGCCACCAGTGTTATGGGACGCGGACTAGCGGGAACCGGGGAGCTGTTTTTT
TRBV5-1	.	14	.	TRBJ1-1	CASSSQGANTEAFF	TGCGCCAGCAGCTCCCAGGGCGCAAACACTGAAGCTTTCTTT
TRBV5-5	.	15	.	TRBJ1-2	CASSLGGGVPYGYTF	TGTGCCAGCAGCTTGGGCGGGGGGGTCCCCTATGGCTACACCTTC
TRBV28	TRBD1	14	.	TRBJ1-2	CASTSPGTGRGYTF	TGTGCCAGCACCTCCCCCGGGACAGGGCGAGGCTACACCTTC
TRBV19	TRBD2	16	.	TRBJ2-1	CASSPSTSGGAGEQFF	TGTGCCAGTAGTCCCTCGACTAGCGGGGGGGCCGGTGAGCAGTTCTTC
TRBV9	.	14	few	TRBJ2-2	CASSVVREAGELFF	TGTGCCAGCAGCGTAGTTAGGGAGGCCGGGGAGCTGTTTTTT
TRBV6-9	.	15	medium-sized	TRBJ2-7	CASKFAPTYSYEQYF	TGTGCCAGCAAGTTTGCGCCTACCTACTCCTACGAGCAGTACTTC
TRBV19	TRBD1	17	.	TRBJ2-1	CASSPFTRDRTGNEQFF	TGTGCCAGTAGTCCATTCACCCGGGACAGGACAGGGAATGAGCAGTTCTTC